These T cell receptor beta chains were read from a single sample in a study of blood T cell repertoires in COVID-19. Assay: immunoSEQ multiplex PCR; the TCRdb copy retains only in-frame clones and omits some. The sample lists over 450,000 clones, 85% to 90% occurring once. The sequenced sample was peripheral blood. These receptors originate from a young man with COVID-19, enrolled during active disease. CDR3s include the opening cysteine and the closing phenylalanine or tryptophan. The D gene is left open where the match is weak. Size tells how often a clone was seen (once, few, many) or the class of an expanded clone, and some rows leave it out.

cdr3_nt: TGTGCCAGCAGTGACAGTTATGGGCCCTCACCCCTCCACTTT; cdr3_aa: CASSDSYGPSPLHF; d_call: .; v_call: TRBV2; j_call: TRBJ1-6; clone_size: .
cdr3_nt: TGCGCCAGCAGTTCAGAGGCCGGGACAGCACTGTACTTC; cdr3_aa: CASSSEAGTALYF; d_call: TRBD1; v_call: TRBV5-1; j_call: TRBJ2-7; clone_size: .
cdr3_nt: TGTGCCAGCTCCAACGCAGGGAGGAATGCCCGGGACGAGCAGTACTTC; cdr3_aa: CASSNAGRNARDEQYF; d_call: .; v_call: TRBV18; j_call: TRBJ2-7; clone_size: .
cdr3_nt: TGCGCCAGCAGAATAGGACTAGCGGGTTCCTACGAGCAGTACTTC; cdr3_aa: CASRIGLAGSYEQYF; d_call: TRBD2; v_call: TRBV10-2; j_call: TRBJ2-7; clone_size: .
cdr3_nt: TGCAGTGCTAGTACAGGGTTGGCCAAAAACATTCAGTACTTC; cdr3_aa: CSASTGLAKNIQYF; d_call: .; v_call: TRBV20-1; j_call: TRBJ2-4; clone_size: .
cdr3_nt: TGTGCCAGCAGCGAGGGACTAGCGGGGGGTACAGATACGCAGTATTTT; cdr3_aa: CASSEGLAGGTDTQYF; d_call: TRBD2; v_call: TRBV5-4; j_call: TRBJ2-3; clone_size: .
cdr3_nt: TGTGCCAGCAGCCCAGGGACTAGCGGAAATGAGCAGTTCTTC; cdr3_aa: CASSPGTSGNEQFF; d_call: TRBD2; v_call: TRBV7-9; j_call: TRBJ2-1; clone_size: .
cdr3_nt: TGTGCCAGCAGCTCTCAATCCCCGGACAGGGGGACAGATACGCAGTATTTT; cdr3_aa: CASSSQSPDRGTDTQYF; d_call: TRBD1; v_call: TRBV7-9; j_call: TRBJ2-3; clone_size: .
cdr3_nt: TGTGCCAGCAGTTCTGCCCAGACAGGCTCCTACAATGAGCAGTTCTTC; cdr3_aa: CASSSAQTGSYNEQFF; d_call: .; v_call: TRBV6-5; j_call: TRBJ2-1; clone_size: .
cdr3_nt: TGTGCCAGCTCACTAAACCCTCGACTTAATGAGGCTTTCTTT; cdr3_aa: CASSLNPRLNEAFF; d_call: .; v_call: TRBV18; j_call: TRBJ1-1; clone_size: .
cdr3_nt: TGTGCCAGCAGTTTCATGGACATACTCTCCTACGAGCAGTACTTC; cdr3_aa: CASSFMDILSYEQYF; d_call: .; v_call: TRBV2; j_call: TRBJ2-7; clone_size: once
cdr3_nt: TGTGCCAGCAGCCCCCTACAGGGGAGCTCCTACAATGAGCAGTTCTTC; cdr3_aa: CASSPLQGSSYNEQFF; d_call: TRBD1; v_call: TRBV7-9; j_call: TRBJ2-1; clone_size: .
cdr3_nt: TGTGCCAGCAGTCTAGCGGGAGGTCGGGTCCAAGAGACCCAGTACTTC; cdr3_aa: CASSLAGGRVQETQYF; d_call: TRBD2; v_call: TRBV7-3; j_call: TRBJ2-5; clone_size: .
cdr3_nt: TGTGCCAGCAACCGGACAGTGTCTGTGTACTTC; cdr3_aa: CASNRTVSVYF; d_call: .; v_call: TRBV6-5; j_call: TRBJ2-7; clone_size: .
cdr3_nt: TGCGCCAGCAGCCAAGGAGCACTGGAAGAGACCCAGTACTTC; cdr3_aa: CASSQGALEETQYF; d_call: .; v_call: TRBV4-1; j_call: TRBJ2-5; clone_size: .
cdr3_nt: TGCAGCGTTACAGGGAATAACGAGCAGTACTTC; cdr3_aa: CSVTGNNEQYF; d_call: .; v_call: TRBV29-1; j_call: TRBJ2-7; clone_size: .
cdr3_nt: TGTGCCAGCAGTTACGTTGGCGGCTACAATGAGCAGTTCTTC; cdr3_aa: CASSYVGGYNEQFF; d_call: .; v_call: TRBV6-5; j_call: TRBJ2-1; clone_size: .
cdr3_nt: TGTGCCAGCAGTTCCTCATCAGGGGGAATAGGCTACACCTTC; cdr3_aa: CASSSSSGGIGYTF; d_call: TRBD1; v_call: TRBV6-6; j_call: TRBJ1-2; clone_size: .
cdr3_nt: TGCGCCACTTCGCCAGGGGACAGCACAGATACGCAGTATTTT; cdr3_aa: CATSPGDSTDTQYF; d_call: .; v_call: TRBV5-1; j_call: TRBJ2-3; clone_size: .
cdr3_nt: TGTGCCAGCAGCCTATACGAGGGTTCCAGCACAGATACGCAGTATTTT; cdr3_aa: CASSLYEGSSTDTQYF; d_call: .; v_call: TRBV25-1; j_call: TRBJ2-3; clone_size: few
cdr3_nt: TGTGCCAGCAGTGAGGAGTACCAAGAGACCCAGTACTTC; cdr3_aa: CASSEEYQETQYF; d_call: .; v_call: TRBV2; j_call: TRBJ2-5; clone_size: .
cdr3_nt: TGCGCCAGCAGCCCGGCTGACTGGGTGGAGCAGTACTTC; cdr3_aa: CASSPADWVEQYF; d_call: .; v_call: TRBV5-1; j_call: TRBJ2-7; clone_size: .
cdr3_nt: TGTGCCAGCAGTGAACAAATGATAGTCGAGCAGTACTTC; cdr3_aa: CASSEQMIVEQYF; d_call: .; v_call: TRBV2; j_call: TRBJ2-7; clone_size: .
cdr3_nt: TGCGCCAGCTCGAAGACAGGGAAAGGTAACGAGCAGTACTTC; cdr3_aa: CASSKTGKGNEQYF; d_call: TRBD1; v_call: TRBV5-1; j_call: TRBJ2-7; clone_size: .
cdr3_nt: TGCGCCAGCAGCCCGAAAGAACTAGCGGACACCTACGAGCAGTACTTC; cdr3_aa: CASSPKELADTYEQYF; d_call: TRBD2; v_call: TRBV4-1; j_call: TRBJ2-7; clone_size: .
cdr3_nt: TGTGCCAGCAGCAGGACAGGGGGGAGAAGGCCCCTCCACTTT; cdr3_aa: CASSRTGGRRPLHF; d_call: TRBD1; v_call: TRBV5-4; j_call: TRBJ1-6; clone_size: .
cdr3_nt: TGCGCCAGCACATCCTCAACTGAGACCCAGTACTTC; cdr3_aa: CASTSSTETQYF; d_call: .; v_call: TRBV5-1; j_call: TRBJ2-5; clone_size: .
cdr3_nt: TGTGCTACGACAGGGGTCGGCGTGAACACTGAAGCTTTCTTT; cdr3_aa: CATTGVGVNTEAFF; d_call: TRBD1; v_call: TRBV25-1; j_call: TRBJ1-1; clone_size: .
cdr3_nt: TGTGCCAGTAGTATGAGGGACAGGGGGGGGAATGAGCAGTTCTTC; cdr3_aa: CASSMRDRGGNEQFF; d_call: TRBD1; v_call: TRBV19; j_call: TRBJ2-1; clone_size: .
cdr3_nt: TGTGCCAGCAGGATGGACTACTTCACAGATACGCAGTATTTT; cdr3_aa: CASRMDYFTDTQYF; d_call: .; v_call: TRBV11-2; j_call: TRBJ2-3; clone_size: .
cdr3_nt: TGTGCCAGCAGCGATAGCGGATACGAGCAGTACTTC; cdr3_aa: CASSDSGYEQYF; d_call: .; v_call: TRBV6-6; j_call: TRBJ2-7; clone_size: .
cdr3_nt: TGTGCCTCCAGGCAAGGGGCCGCCGTTAATTCACCCCTCCACTTT; cdr3_aa: CASRQGAAVNSPLHF; d_call: .; v_call: TRBV2; j_call: TRBJ1-6; clone_size: .
cdr3_nt: TGTGCCACGCAAACAGGGGTGAGCGCCGGGGAGCTGTTTTTT; cdr3_aa: CATQTGVSAGELFF; d_call: TRBD1; v_call: TRBV19; j_call: TRBJ2-2; clone_size: .
cdr3_nt: TGTGCCAGCAGCTCCATTTACGAGCAGTACTTC; cdr3_aa: CASSSIYEQYF; d_call: .; v_call: TRBV7-8; j_call: TRBJ2-7; clone_size: .
cdr3_nt: TGTGCCATCAGTGAGTTCTCTCCGGGGGACACCGGGGAGCTGTTTTTT; cdr3_aa: CAISEFSPGDTGELFF; d_call: .; v_call: TRBV10-3; j_call: TRBJ2-2; clone_size: .
cdr3_nt: TGTGCCAGCAGCCGCGACAGGGCGGTCACCGGGGAGCTGTTTTTT; cdr3_aa: CASSRDRAVTGELFF; d_call: TRBD1; v_call: TRBV27; j_call: TRBJ2-2; clone_size: .
cdr3_nt: TGTGCCAGCAGTTTAAATACCGGGACAGGGGCTTTCTTT; cdr3_aa: CASSLNTGTGAFF; d_call: TRBD1; v_call: TRBV28; j_call: TRBJ1-1; clone_size: .
cdr3_nt: TGTGCCAGCAGTCATTACCCCGGGACAGGGAAAGATACGCAGTATTTT; cdr3_aa: CASSHYPGTGKDTQYF; d_call: TRBD1; v_call: TRBV2; j_call: TRBJ2-3; clone_size: .
cdr3_nt: TGTGCCTGGGACCCAACAGGGACAACCGGGGAGCTGTTTTTT; cdr3_aa: CAWDPTGTTGELFF; d_call: .; v_call: TRBV30; j_call: TRBJ2-2; clone_size: .
cdr3_nt: TGTGCCAGCAGCCAGGGGGGGAGGGAGCAGTTCTTC; cdr3_aa: CASSQGGREQFF; d_call: TRBD2; v_call: TRBV3-1/TRBV3-2; j_call: TRBJ2-1; clone_size: .
cdr3_nt: TGTGCCTGGAGTTCACAGGGGGGAGCGTATGAGCAGTTCTTC; cdr3_aa: CAWSSQGGAYEQFF; d_call: TRBD1; v_call: TRBV30; j_call: TRBJ2-1; clone_size: once
cdr3_nt: TGTGCCAGCAGTTTAGAAGGCAGGGAAGCTTTCTTT; cdr3_aa: CASSLEGREAFF; d_call: .; v_call: TRBV12-3/TRBV12-4; j_call: TRBJ1-1; clone_size: .
cdr3_nt: TGTGCCAGCAGTTTCCCCGGGACAGGGCTCTATGGCTACACCTTC; cdr3_aa: CASSFPGTGLYGYTF; d_call: TRBD1; v_call: TRBV27; j_call: TRBJ1-2; clone_size: .
cdr3_nt: TGTGCCAGCAGCTTAGCGCGCGAGACCCAGTACTTC; cdr3_aa: CASSLARETQYF; d_call: .; v_call: TRBV7-6; j_call: TRBJ2-5; clone_size: .